These T cell receptor beta chains were read from a single sample in a study of blood T cell repertoires in COVID-19. Profiled with immunoSEQ multiplex PCR; TCRdb holds only in-frame clones, not every one. The sample contains approximately 70,000 clones, 85% to 90% of which appear only once. The sequencing input was peripheral blood. The source of these receptors is a human donor in a cohort sampled during active COVID-19. CDR3s include the opening cysteine and the closing phenylalanine or tryptophan. A D gene is named only where the DNA matches it firmly. Clone size, where shown, is once, few, many, or a class for clones that have expanded.

d_call j_call clone_size v_call cdr3_aa cdr3_nt
NA TRBJ2-7 NA TRBV21-1 CASSKGGRAYEQYF TGTGCCAGCAGCAAAGGCGGGAGGGCCTACGAGCAGTACTTC
TRBD1 TRBJ2-7 NA TRBV10-3 CAIRGQGPEYEQYF TGTGCCATCAGGGGACAGGGGCCTGAGTACGAGCAGTACTTC
NA TRBJ1-1 NA TRBV2 CASGGDGDTEAFF TGTGCCAGCGGCGGGGACGGGGACACTGAAGCTTTCTTT
TRBD1 TRBJ2-1 NA TRBV7-3 CASSLRPNTDREVDEQFF TGTGCCAGCAGCTTAAGACCGAATACGGACAGGGAGGTCGATGAGCAGTTCTTC
NA TRBJ2-1 few TRBV3-1/TRBV3-2 CASSQEPASSYNEQFF TGTGCCAGCAGCCAAGAGCCAGCGAGCTCCTACAATGAGCAGTTCTTC
TRBD2 TRBJ2-3 NA TRBV11-3 CASSLGGRVADTQYF TGTGCCAGCAGCTTGGGCGGGAGGGTGGCAGATACGCAGTATTTT
NA TRBJ2-7 NA TRBV20-1 CSARRGPEQYF TGCAGTGCTAGGCGGGGGCCCGAGCAGTACTTC
NA TRBJ1-1 NA TRBV29-1 CSVGQNTEAFF TGCAGCGTAGGACAGAACACTGAAGCTTTCTTT
TRBD2 TRBJ2-3 NA TRBV7-9 CASSSGLVQYF TGTGCCAGCAGCTCAGGACTAGTTCAGTATTTT
TRBD2 TRBJ2-3 NA TRBV5-4 CASSSPGLATRTDTQYF TGTGCCAGCAGCTCCCCCGGACTAGCGACCCGCACAGATACGCAGTATTTT
TRBD2 TRBJ2-7 NA TRBV13 CASSFGTISGGDSYEQYF TGTGCCAGCAGCTTCGGGACCATTTCGGGAGGGGACTCCTACGAGCAGTACTTC
TRBD2 TRBJ2-3 few TRBV6-5 CASSSGGANTDTQYF TGTGCCAGCAGTAGCGGGGGTGCTAACACAGATACGCAGTATTTT
NA TRBJ2-1 NA TRBV24-1 CATRTGEDYNEQFF TGTGCCACCCGGACGGGGGAGGACTACAATGAGCAGTTCTTC
TRBD1 TRBJ1-1 NA TRBV3-1/TRBV3-2 CASSDQGAGVPEAFF TGTGCCAGCAGCGACCAGGGGGCAGGGGTCCCTGAAGCTTTCTTT
NA TRBJ2-2 NA TRBV2 CASRWTQNTGELFF TGTGCCAGCAGGTGGACACAGAACACCGGGGAGCTGTTTTTT
NA TRBJ2-7 NA TRBV6-5 CATATPFSGEQYF TGTGCCACCGCAACGCCTTTTAGCGGCGAGCAGTACTTC
TRBD1 TRBJ1-2 NA TRBV7-9 CASSLGTGGVYGYTF TGTGCCAGCAGCTTAGGTACAGGGGGAGTTTATGGCTACACCTTC
NA TRBJ2-1 NA TRBV7-6 CASSLRDSSFGEQFF TGTGCCAGCAGCCTCCGGGACTCCTCCTTTGGGGAGCAGTTCTTC
NA TRBJ2-5 NA TRBV19 CASSSTGFETQYF TGTGCCAGTAGTTCCACAGGGTTCGAGACCCAGTACTTC
NA TRBJ1-2 few TRBV11-2 CASSKVDYYGYTF TGTGCCAGCAGCAAGGTGGACTACTATGGCTACACCTTC
TRBD2 TRBJ2-1 NA TRBV2 CASMELAGVGEQFF TGTGCCAGCATGGAGCTAGCGGGAGTAGGTGAGCAGTTCTTC
NA TRBJ1-4 NA TRBV19 CASSPRGNVNSEKLFF TGTGCCAGTAGTCCGAGAGGCAATGTGAATTCTGAAAAACTGTTTTTT
NA TRBJ2-1 few TRBV28 CASSPLAFSYNEQFF TGTGCCAGCAGTCCACTAGCTTTTTCCTACAATGAGCAGTTCTTC
TRBD2 TRBJ2-7 NA TRBV4-2 CASSQDSPAGGPYEQYF TGTGCCAGCAGCCAAGATTCCCCAGCGGGGGGCCCCTACGAGCAGTACTTC
TRBD2 TRBJ2-4 NA TRBV9 CASSIGLAGGPAKNIQYF TGTGCCAGCAGCATTGGACTAGCGGGAGGGCCTGCCAAAAACATTCAGTACTTC
NA TRBJ1-2 NA TRBV6-4 CASSEEDSGGYTF TGTGCCAGCAGTGAAGAGGACTCGGGAGGCTACACCTTC
NA TRBJ2-1 NA TRBV2 CASSLRGSEQFF TGTGCCAGCAGTCTCAGGGGAAGTGAGCAGTTCTTC
NA TRBJ1-1 NA TRBV14 CASSQDGNTEAFF TGTGCCAGCAGCCAAGACGGGAACACTGAAGCTTTCTTT
TRBD1 TRBJ1-2 once TRBV2 CASSGDRVGTRGYTF TGTGCCAGCAGTGGTGACAGGGTCGGGACGAGAGGCTACACCTTC
TRBD1 TRBJ2-3 NA TRBV6-5 CASSLLGTGFLDTQYF TGTGCCAGCAGTTTGCTAGGGACAGGGTTTTTAGATACGCAGTATTTT
TRBD1 TRBJ1-6 NA TRBV6-5 CASSWTGKNSPLHF TGTGCCAGCAGCTGGACAGGGAAGAATTCACCCCTCCACTTT
NA TRBJ1-3 NA TRBV28 CASSSLTRGSGNTIYF TGTGCCAGCAGTTCTCTGACTCGGGGCTCTGGAAACACCATATATTTT
NA TRBJ2-5 NA TRBV6-1 CASSESGRGSGTQYF TGTGCCAGCAGTGAATCGGGCAGGGGCAGTGGGACCCAGTACTTC
NA TRBJ1-3 NA TRBV3-1/TRBV3-2 CASSRTTGSRNTIYF TGTGCCAGCAGCCGTACCACAGGGAGCAGAAACACCATATATTTT
TRBD1 TRBJ2-6 NA TRBV5-1 CASKQGTGANVLTF TGCGCCAGCAAACAGGGGACTGGGGCCAACGTCCTGACTTTC
TRBD1 TRBJ1-2 NA TRBV10-3 CAISVRTGGGYGYTF TGTGCCATCAGTGTTCGGACAGGGGGCGGGTATGGCTACACCTTC
NA TRBJ1-5 NA TRBV24-1 CAPDPKAGNQPQHF TGTGCCCCTGATCCCAAAGCGGGCAATCAGCCCCAGCATTTT
NA TRBJ2-1 NA TRBV14 CASSLPGVSSYNEQFF TGTGCCAGCAGCCTACCCGGGGTGAGCTCCTACAATGAGCAGTTCTTC
NA TRBJ2-4 NA TRBV28 CASSYAQINIQYF TGTGCCAGCAGTTATGCCCAGATAAACATTCAGTACTTC
NA TRBJ2-5 NA TRBV30 CAWSPRKDSRETQYF TGTGCCTGGAGTCCTAGGAAGGACTCTCGAGAGACCCAGTACTTC
TRBD1 TRBJ1-2 NA TRBV7-9 CASSFRERGQNGYTF TGTGCCAGCAGCTTCAGGGAGAGGGGGCAAAATGGCTACACCTTC
TRBD1 TRBJ1-3 once TRBV9 CASSVEGASGNTIYF TGTGCCAGCAGCGTAGAGGGGGCCTCTGGAAACACCATATATTTT
NA TRBJ1-4 NA TRBV30 CAWSMGGSNEKLFF TGTGCCTGGAGTATGGGGGGGTCCAATGAAAAACTGTTTTTT
NA TRBJ2-7 NA TRBV5-1 CASSLQTGGNEQYF TGCGCCAGCAGCTTGCAAACGGGGGGCAACGAGCAGTACTTC
NA TRBJ2-3 NA TRBV10-3 CATGAPDTSSDTQYF TGTGCCACCGGAGCTCCGGACACCTCTTCAGATACGCAGTATTTT
NA TRBJ2-1 NA TRBV28 CASVRGYNEQFF TGTGCCAGCGTACGGGGGTACAATGAGCAGTTCTTC
TRBD1 TRBJ1-6 few TRBV7-9 CASSSPDRVINSPLHF TGTGCCAGCAGCTCGCCCGACAGGGTGATTAATTCACCCCTCCACTTT
NA TRBJ2-7 NA TRBV7-9 CASSYGGGRDEQYF TGTGCCAGCAGCTACGGGGGTGGGCGGGACGAGCAGTACTTC
NA TRBJ1-1 NA TRBV14 CASSPGALLRSTEAFF TGTGCCAGCAGCCCAGGGGCCCTCCTCAGGTCCACTGAAGCTTTCTTT
NA TRBJ2-3 NA TRBV5-1 CASSLASDTQYF TGCGCCAGCAGCTTGGCCTCAGATACGCAGTATTTT
TRBD2 TRBJ2-7 NA TRBV3-1/TRBV3-2 CASSRGLAPDEQYF TGTGCCAGCAGCCGCGGACTAGCACCCGACGAGCAGTACTTC
TRBD1 TRBJ2-1 few TRBV7-6 CASSLRSGQGNEQFF TGTGCCAGCAGCTTAAGGTCGGGACAGGGGAATGAGCAGTTCTTC
NA TRBJ2-1 NA TRBV9 CASSREAYNEQFF TGTGCCAGCAGCCGAGAGGCCTACAATGAGCAGTTCTTC
TRBD2 TRBJ2-7 NA TRBV28 CASTDSGRVYEQYF TGTGCCAGCACCGATAGCGGGAGGGTGTACGAGCAGTACTTC